This T cell receptor (beta chain) is from a study of T cell repertoires in cytomegalovirus infection. Study information: It can be stated that public TCR beta signatures indicated CMV infection as well as a matching HLA type.

MiXCR, applied by TCRdb to the reads, yields one record per CDR3 protein. The sample lists roughly 300,000 distinct CDR3 sequences, about a quarter seen once, with more than 11% in the top ten. As to this clonotype: Its antigen is still unknown.

General study findings and limits: Ex vivo responses were dominated by HLA-C-restricted CMV-specific TCR beta clonotypes. Adding up the frequency of public TCR beta families identified people who carried CMV plus the relevant HLA.

V lost 5 bases to trimming and J lost 3 bases; unmatched junction nucleotides: 7. The CDR3 runs 16 residues. Germline V gives CDR1 SEHNR, CDR2 FQNEAQ (reference sequence). V is TRBV7-9 and J is TRBJ2-1, with 10 nucleotides matching TRBD2. What was sequenced was PBMCs. The clonotype comes from a human donor in good health (CMV status not recorded). Some clones in this sample may be carry-over from other donors' samples. The CDR3 region is CASSKRLAGRYNEQFF. Written as DNA, the CDR3 is TGTGCCAGCAGCAAGAGACTAGCGGGCCGCTACAATGAGCAGTTCTTC.